The 10 T cell receptor beta chains presented below share a single source sample, sequenced in a study of T cells in Graves' hyperthyroidism and ophthalmopathy. Authors of the study amplified TCR beta CDR3 regions from RNA transcripts. A set of HTBI primers served as the primers for a first-round RT-PCR of the TCR CDR3. TCRdb fed the multiplex PCR reads into MiXCR, producing one record per CDR3 protein. The sample lists about 610,000 distinct CDR3 sequences; approximately 14% were seen once. The sequenced sample consisted of blood. These receptor sequences come from a woman aged 35 to 49 with Graves' ophthalmopathy.

This clonotype was counted at least ten times. The chain couples TRBV7-8 to TRBJ2-5; a weak D match, TRBD2 (6 bases). The CDR3 consists of 15 residues. Germline loops: CDR1 SGHVS, CDR2 FQNEAQ. Trimming stripped 8 bases from V and 4 bases from J, with 20 bases between. The CDR3 DNA follows: TGTGCCAGCCAAAGGTTCGCGGGGTTGGGAGAGACCCAGTACTTC. It translates to CASQRFAGLGETQYF.

The sample holds many counts of this clonotype. The V and J genes are TRBV5-1 and TRBJ2-2, with 8 bases matching TRBD2. The length of the CDR3 is 15 residues. Germline-derived CDR1 and CDR2 are SGHRS and YFSETQ. V gave up 4 bases and J gave up 5 bases; unmatched junction bases: 7. CDR3: CASSPGVAGTGELFF. The CDR3 DNA reads as TGCGCCAGCAGCCCCGGGGTAGCGGGAACCGGGGAGCTGTTTTTT.

The rearrangement links TRBV28 to TRBJ2-7; tentative D call: TRBD2 (5 bases). CDR3 length: 11 residues. The ends were cut back, 9 bases at V and 2 bases at J, with 8 bases in the middle. Germline-derived CDR1 and CDR2 are MDHEN and SYDVKM. The CDR3 is CASCGPYEQYF. The DNA for the CDR3 is TGTGCCAGTTGCGGGCCCTACGAGCAGTACTTC.

This clonotype was detected many times. The gene calls are TRBV30 and TRBJ1-2, with 10 positions matching TRBD1. CDR1 GTSNPN and CDR2 SVGIG come from the germline V gene (reference sequence). The J segment lost 5 bases and the V segment lost 2 bases, leaving 14 bases of the junction unmatched. The length of the CDR3 is 17 residues. The CDR3 protein is CAWSMLTGGEESYGYTF. The CDR3 DNA reads as TGTGCCTGGAGTATGTTGACAGGGGGCGAAGAGTCGTATGGCTACACCTTC.

V usage is TRBV28 and J usage is TRBJ2-7; TRBD2 matches at 13 bases. The V segment lost 6 bases and the J segment 5 bases; nucleotides outside the gene matches: 13. This CDR3 has 17 residues. Germline CDR1 is MDHEN and CDR2 is SYDVKM. As DNA, the CDR3 is TGTGCCAGCAGCTACCAACTAGCGGGAGGGAGGGCCAACGAGCAGTACTTC. It is translated as CASSYQLAGGRANEQYF. The complete variable domain, with remaining parts taken from reference TRBV28 and TRBJ2-7, reads DVKVTQSSRYLVKRTGEKVFLECVQDMDHENMFWYRQDPGLGLRLIYFSYDVKMKEKGDIPEGYSVSREKKERFSLILESASTNQTSMYLCASSYQLAGGRANEQYFGPGTRLTVT.

This clonotype has a handful of counts. V and J are TRBV15 and TRBJ2-2; 8 bases fit TRBD2. This CDR3 is 13 amino acids long. V shed 5 bases, J shed 11 bases, and the junction held 7 bases outside the gene matches. From germline, CDR1 is LNHNV and CDR2 YYDKDF (reference sequence). The CDR3 sequence: CATSPREGNELFF. The DNA of the CDR3 is TGTGCCACCAGCCCCCGGGAGGGGAACGAGCTGTTTTTT.

This clonotype was found many times. V usage is TRBV7-2 and J usage is TRBJ2-7; possibly TRBD2 for D (6 bases). Germline CDR1 and CDR2: SGHTA and FQGNSA. There are 14 residues in the CDR3. The germline V and J ends were trimmed by 3 bases and 0 bases, with 9 bases remaining between them. CDR3 nucleotide sequence: TGTGCCAGCAGCTTCGAGCGGGCCTCCTACGAGCAGTACTTC. As protein: CASSFERASYEQYF.

This clonotype was picked up a small number of times. V gene TRBV6-1 combines with J gene TRBJ2-7, with TRBD2 matching 7 bases. V lost 1 base, J lost 4 bases, and 7 bases stayed unmatched. The CDR3 is 15 amino acids. Germline CDR1 MNHNS, CDR2 SASEGT. CDR3 sequence (DNA): TGTGCCAGCAGTGAAGGCCTAGCGGACGGGTACGAGCAGTACTTC. Translated, it gives CASSEGLADGYEQYF.

This clonotype was counted at least ten times. V and J are TRBV7-8 and TRBJ1-2; 8 bases align to TRBD1. The CDR3 runs 15 residues. Germline V CDR1 and CDR2: SGHVS, FQNEAQ. Losses at the gene ends were 8 bases for V and 2 bases for J; bases not matched to a gene: 10. As DNA, the CDR3 is TGTGCCAGCTCCACTCACAGGGGGATGAACTATGGCTACACCTTC. Translating it yields CASSTHRGMNYGYTF.

This clonotype was seen repeatedly, ten times or more. The chain joins TRBV6-5 to TRBJ2-7; D is uncertain. Germline V gene lookup returns CDR1 MNHEY and CDR2 SVGAGI. Trimming left V 2 bases short and J 0 bases short, with 8 bases between. The CDR3 is 14 amino acids. The CDR3 loop is CASSYIQTSYEQYF. DNA of the CDR3: TGTGCCAGCAGTTACATTCAGACCTCCTACGAGCAGTACTTC.